Listed below are T cell receptor beta chains from one sample, sequenced in a study of cytomegalovirus exposure and HLA in healthy donors. Libraries were prepared by immunoSEQ multiplex PCR; TCRdb keeps only in-frame clonotypes and omits some of them. The sample table sets out more than 95,000 clones. What was sequenced was PBMCs. Receptor source: a man aged 18 to 30 in good health and CMV-seronegative. Each CDR3 is given with its conserved first and last residue. A D gene is named only where the DNA matches it firmly.

V gene	J gene	D gene	CDR3 protein	CDR3 DNA
TRBV19	TRBJ2-2	NA	CASSIDPYGQHRELFF	TGTGCCAGTAGTATAGACCCCTACGGACAGCACCGGGAGCTGTTTTTT
TRBV7-2	TRBJ2-1	NA	CASSREWGPYNEQFF	TGTGCCAGCAGCCGCGAATGGGGGCCATACAATGAGCAGTTCTTC
TRBV10-3	TRBJ1-1	NA	CAISESFRPGNTEAFF	TGTGCCATCAGTGAGTCGTTTCGCCCGGGGAACACTGAAGCTTTCTTT
TRBV13	TRBJ2-2	TRBD1	CASSTGTGGFTGELFF	TGTGCCAGCAGTACCGGGACAGGGGGATTTACCGGGGAGCTGTTTTTT
TRBV6-5	TRBJ1-5	NA	CASSHNQGYQPQHF	TGTGCCAGCAGTCATAACCAGGGGTATCAGCCCCAGCATTTT
TRBV10-1	TRBJ1-2	NA	CASSETARGRDGYTF	TGCGCCAGCAGTGAGACGGCCCGCGGTCGAGATGGCTACACCTTC
TRBV2	TRBJ2-3	NA	CASSDRFLDTQYF	TGTGCCAGCAGTGACCGGTTCCTGGATACGCAGTATTTT
TRBV30	TRBJ2-7	TRBD2	CAWSQLAGRYEQYF	TGTGCCTGGAGCCAATTAGCGGGGCGCTACGAGCAGTACTTC
TRBV28	TRBJ2-7	TRBD2	CASNGRRSYEQYF	TGTGCCAGCAACGGGAGGCGCTCCTACGAGCAGTACTTC
TRBV28	TRBJ2-1	TRBD2	CASSRPHAGDNEQFF	TGTGCCAGCAGTCGGCCCCATGCGGGAGACAATGAGCAGTTCTTC
TRBV9	TRBJ2-5	NA	CASSVAGKETQYF	TGTGCCAGCAGCGTAGCGGGGAAAGAGACCCAGTACTTC
TRBV13	TRBJ2-5	TRBD2	CASSGGGAGETQYF	TGTGCCAGCAGCGGCGGGGGGGCCGGTGAGACCCAGTACTTC
TRBV7-9	TRBJ2-3	TRBD2	CASSSLTSGGAHTQYF	TGTGCCAGCAGCTCATTAACTAGCGGGGGGGCACATACGCAGTATTTT
TRBV5-1	TRBJ2-7	NA	CASSLGLLTYEQYF	TGCGCCAGCAGCCTCGGACTCCTAACCTACGAGCAGTACTTC
TRBV5-6	TRBJ2-1	TRBD1	CASSPRQGYNEQFF	TGTGCCAGCAGCCCGCGACAGGGCTACAATGAGCAGTTCTTC
TRBV30	TRBJ2-7	NA	CAWTRTVSYEQYF	TGTGCCTGGACACGGACTGTCTCCTACGAGCAGTACTTC
TRBV28	TRBJ1-6	NA	CASRVRGGIGSPLHF	TGTGCCAGCAGAGTCCGAGGGGGAATTGGTTCACCCCTCCACTTT
TRBV11-2	TRBJ2-1	NA	CASSLGQTSHNEQFF	TGTGCCAGCAGCCTGGGGCAGACCTCCCACAATGAGCAGTTCTTC
TRBV6-5	TRBJ2-7	TRBD1	CASSYSIGDRPYEQYF	TGTGCCAGCAGTTACTCGATAGGGGACAGGCCGTACGAGCAGTACTTC
TRBV2	TRBJ1-2	TRBD1	CASSFAPDREDYGYTF	TGTGCCAGCAGTTTTGCCCCCGACAGGGAGGACTATGGCTACACCTTC
TRBV28	TRBJ1-2	TRBD1	CASSLYGDRGGFYGYTF	TGTGCCAGCAGTTTATATGGGGACAGGGGGGGATTCTATGGCTACACCTTC
TRBV28	TRBJ2-7	NA	CASTDSHYEQYF	TGTGCCAGCACCGACAGCCACTACGAGCAGTACTTC
TRBV9	TRBJ1-2	NA	CASSAGRGTNYGYTF	TGTGCCAGCAGCGCGGGGAGGGGGACTAACTATGGCTACACCTTC
TRBV6-5	TRBJ2-3	TRBD2	CASSYLAGHTDTQYF	TGTGCCAGCAGTTATCTAGCGGGACACACAGATACGCAGTATTTT
TRBV15	TRBJ2-3	TRBD2	CATSRGPAGGRSTDTQYF	TGTGCCACCAGCAGAGGTCCAGCGGGAGGGAGGAGCACAGATACGCAGTATTTT
TRBV6-1	TRBJ1-1	NA	CASKAGGGLEAFF	TGTGCCAGCAAGGCGGGTGGGGGCCTTGAAGCTTTCTTT
TRBV5-1	TRBJ1-4	NA	CASSQGTRDNLEKLFF	TGCGCCAGCAGCCAAGGCACCCGGGACAATCTGGAAAAACTGTTTTTT
TRBV5-1	TRBJ2-1	NA	CASSPQGNEQFF	TGCGCCAGCAGCCCCCAGGGGAATGAGCAGTTCTTC
TRBV6-1	TRBJ1-5	TRBD1	CASRLQGDQPQHF	TGTGCCAGCAGGCTCCAGGGGGATCAGCCCCAGCATTTT
TRBV7-9	TRBJ2-1	TRBD2	CASSLPGLAGAHNEQFF	TGTGCCAGCAGCCTGCCGGGACTAGCGGGAGCCCACAATGAGCAGTTCTTC
TRBV11-3	TRBJ2-1	TRBD2	CASSSLAGAGNEQFF	TGTGCCAGCAGCTCCCTAGCGGGAGCGGGCAATGAGCAGTTCTTC
TRBV19	TRBJ1-1	TRBD1	CASRLAGQGAMNTEAFF	TGTGCCAGTAGATTAGCCGGACAGGGGGCCATGAACACTGAAGCTTTCTTT
TRBV19	TRBJ1-2	NA	CASSPRVRSDYGYTF	TGTGCCAGTAGTCCTCGTGTTCGGAGCGACTATGGCTACACCTTC
TRBV4-1	TRBJ2-7	NA	CASSQDLPTGEQYF	TGCGCCAGCAGCCAAGATCTCCCCACCGGCGAGCAGTACTTC
TRBV15	TRBJ2-3	NA	CATSSLAATTITDTQYF	TGTGCCACCAGCTCCCTGGCGGCCACCACTATCACAGATACGCAGTATTTT
TRBV7-9	TRBJ2-7	NA	CASSSSPDFTYEQYF	TGTGCCAGCAGCTCAAGTCCGGACTTTACCTACGAGCAGTACTTC
TRBV2	TRBJ2-7	TRBD2	CASNGLAGGPRYREQYF	TGTGCCAGCAACGGACTAGCGGGAGGGCCAAGGTATCGCGAGCAGTACTTC
TRBV7-6	TRBJ2-2	NA	CASSLVASDDTGELFF	TGTGCCAGCAGCTTAGTGGCTAGCGATGACACCGGGGAGCTGTTTTTT
TRBV4-1	TRBJ2-3	TRBD2	CASSQDTTSGSFADTQYF	TGCGCCAGCAGCCAAGATACGACTAGCGGGAGTTTCGCAGATACGCAGTATTTT
TRBV13	TRBJ2-7	TRBD2	CASRREGAYEQYF	TGTGCCAGCAGGCGGGAGGGGGCCTACGAGCAGTACTTC
TRBV18	TRBJ2-1	NA	CASSPLTTISYNEQFF	TGTGCCAGCTCACCCCTAACTACAATTTCCTACAATGAGCAGTTCTTC
TRBV5-1	TRBJ2-2	TRBD2	CASTLLRDASGSPGELFF	TGCGCCAGCACCTTACTCAGGGATGCTAGCGGGAGTCCCGGGGAGCTGTTTTTT
TRBV5-5	TRBJ2-1	TRBD2	CASSPGLAGTNEQFF	TGTGCCAGCAGCCCGGGACTAGCGGGGACTAATGAGCAGTTCTTC
TRBV9	TRBJ2-1	NA	CASSTGTPYNEQFF	TGTGCCAGCAGCACCGGGACACCCTACAATGAGCAGTTCTTC
TRBV4-1	TRBJ2-7	TRBD1	CASIRTGPNSYEQYF	TGCGCCAGCATACGGACAGGGCCTAACTCGTACGAGCAGTACTTC
TRBV19	TRBJ2-5	TRBD1	CASSGAQGVHETQYF	TGTGCCAGTAGCGGAGCTCAGGGGGTCCACGAGACCCAGTACTTC
TRBV20-1	TRBJ1-1	NA	CSSSGNTEAFF	TGCAGTTCGTCAGGGAACACTGAAGCTTTCTTT
TRBV9	TRBJ1-1	NA	CASNLVTGNTEAFF	TGTGCCAGCAATCTAGTGACCGGGAACACTGAAGCTTTCTTT
TRBV5-1	TRBJ2-3	TRBD2	CASSFRGTSGRSNTDTQYF	TGCGCCAGCAGCTTTCGTGGGACTAGCGGGAGGTCTAACACAGATACGCAGTATTTT
TRBV5-1	TRBJ2-2	NA	CASSSREYHAGELFF	TGCGCCAGCAGCTCCAGGGAATACCACGCCGGGGAGCTGTTTTTT
TRBV4-1	TRBJ1-3	NA	CASTVGPSSGNTIYF	TGCGCCAGCACCGTGGGGCCTAGCTCTGGAAACACCATATATTTT
TRBV18	TRBJ1-3	NA	CASSPQPWTASGNTIYF	TGTGCCAGCTCACCTCAACCTTGGACAGCCTCTGGAAACACCATATATTTT
TRBV5-4	TRBJ2-7	NA	CASSLGVQAKNYEQYF	TGTGCCAGCAGCTTGGGGGTCCAGGCGAAGAACTACGAGCAGTACTTC